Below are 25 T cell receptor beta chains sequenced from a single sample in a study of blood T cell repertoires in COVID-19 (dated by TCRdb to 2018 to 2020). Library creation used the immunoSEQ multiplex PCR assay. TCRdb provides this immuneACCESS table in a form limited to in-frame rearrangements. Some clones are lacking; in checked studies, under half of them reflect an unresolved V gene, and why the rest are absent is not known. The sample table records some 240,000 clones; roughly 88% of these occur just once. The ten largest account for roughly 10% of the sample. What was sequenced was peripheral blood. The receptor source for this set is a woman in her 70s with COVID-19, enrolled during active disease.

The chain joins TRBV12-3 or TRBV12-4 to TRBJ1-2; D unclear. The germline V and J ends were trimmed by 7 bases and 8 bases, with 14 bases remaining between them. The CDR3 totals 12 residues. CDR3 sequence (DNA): TGTGCCAGCAAACCGGTCGTCGGGGGCTACACCTTC. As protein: CASKPVVGGYTF.

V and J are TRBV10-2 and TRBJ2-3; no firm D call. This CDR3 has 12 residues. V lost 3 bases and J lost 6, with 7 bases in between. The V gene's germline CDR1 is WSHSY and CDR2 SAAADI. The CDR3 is CASSETRDTQYF. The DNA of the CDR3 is TGCGCCAGCAGTGAAACGCGGGATACGCAGTATTTT.

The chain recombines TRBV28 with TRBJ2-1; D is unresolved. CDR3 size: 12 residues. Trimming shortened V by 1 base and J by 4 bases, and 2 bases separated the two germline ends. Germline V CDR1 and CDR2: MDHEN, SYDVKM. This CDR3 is CASSLSYNEQFF. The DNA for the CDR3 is TGTGCCAGCAGTTTATCTTACAATGAGCAGTTCTTC.

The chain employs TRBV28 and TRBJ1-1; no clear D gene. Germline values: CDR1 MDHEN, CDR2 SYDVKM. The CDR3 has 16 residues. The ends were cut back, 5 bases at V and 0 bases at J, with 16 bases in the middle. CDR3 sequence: CASSPIGETMNTEAFF. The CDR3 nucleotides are TGTGCCAGCAGTCCGATTGGGGAGACCATGAACACTGAAGCTTTCTTT. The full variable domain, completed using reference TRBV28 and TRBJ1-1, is DVKVTQSSRYLVKRTGEKVFLECVQDMDHENMFWYRQDPGLGLRLIYFSYDVKMKEKGDIPEGYSVSREKKERFSLILESASTNQTSMYLCASSPIGETMNTEAFFGQGTRLTVV.

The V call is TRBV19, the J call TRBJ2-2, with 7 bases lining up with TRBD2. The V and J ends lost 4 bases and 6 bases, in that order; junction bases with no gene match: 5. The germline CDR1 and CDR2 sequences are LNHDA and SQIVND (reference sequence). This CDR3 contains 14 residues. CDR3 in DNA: TGTGCCAGTAGTAGACTAGCTAGGGCCGGGGAGCTGTTTTTT. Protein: CASSRLARAGELFF.

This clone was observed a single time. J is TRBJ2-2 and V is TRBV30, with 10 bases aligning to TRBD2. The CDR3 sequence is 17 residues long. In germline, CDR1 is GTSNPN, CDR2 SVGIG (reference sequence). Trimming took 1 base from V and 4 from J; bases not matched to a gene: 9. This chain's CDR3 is CAWSAPLAGASTGELFF. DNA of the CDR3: TGTGCCTGGAGTGCTCCTCTAGCGGGAGCGTCCACCGGGGAGCTGTTTTTT.

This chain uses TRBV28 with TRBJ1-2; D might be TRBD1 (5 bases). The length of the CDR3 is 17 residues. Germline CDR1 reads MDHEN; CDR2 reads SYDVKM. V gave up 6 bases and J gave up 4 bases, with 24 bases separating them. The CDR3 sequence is CASRAILNRRDSYGYTF. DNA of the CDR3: TGTGCCAGCAGGGCAATATTAAACAGGAGGGACTCCTATGGCTACACCTTC.

CDR3 residues: CASSNPPVDRDSYNEQFF. In DNA form, the CDR3 reads TGTGCCAGTAGTAACCCCCCCGTGGACAGGGACTCCTACAATGAGCAGTTCTTC. J is TRBJ2-1 and V is TRBV19; 8 positions agree with TRBD1. After removal of 4 bases from V and 0 bases from J, the junction contained 11 bases not matched to a gene. This CDR3 spans 18 amino acids. The germline V gene encodes CDR1 LNHDA and CDR2 SQIVND (reference sequence).

The DNA for the CDR3 is TGTGCCAGCAGTTCTTGGACAGTAGGAAACACCATATATTTT. It yields the protein CASSSWTVGNTIYF. This sequence joins TRBV28 and TRBJ1-3; tentatively, D is TRBD1 (6 bases). The CDR3 runs to 14 residues. Between the trimmed V and J ends, which lost 4 bases and 4 bases, there was a span of 11 bases. Germline V gene sequence: CDR1 MDHEN, CDR2 SYDVKM.

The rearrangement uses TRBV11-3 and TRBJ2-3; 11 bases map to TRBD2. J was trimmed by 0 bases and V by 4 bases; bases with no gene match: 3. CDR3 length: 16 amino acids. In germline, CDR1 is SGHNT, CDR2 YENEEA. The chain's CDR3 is CASSSRLAGSTDTQYF. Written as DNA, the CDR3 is TGTGCCAGCAGCTCACGACTAGCGGGGAGCACAGATACGCAGTATTTT.

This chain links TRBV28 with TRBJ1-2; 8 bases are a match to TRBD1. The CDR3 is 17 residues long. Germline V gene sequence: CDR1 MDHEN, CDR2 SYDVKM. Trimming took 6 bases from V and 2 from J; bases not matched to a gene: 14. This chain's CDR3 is CASSPTDRVRYNYGYTF. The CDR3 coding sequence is TGTGCCAGCAGCCCTACGGACAGGGTCAGATACAACTATGGCTACACCTTC.

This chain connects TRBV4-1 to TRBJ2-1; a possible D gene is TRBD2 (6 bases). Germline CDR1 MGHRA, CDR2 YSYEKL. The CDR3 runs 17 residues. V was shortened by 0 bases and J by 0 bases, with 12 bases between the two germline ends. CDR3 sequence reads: CASSQDETSSSYNEQFF. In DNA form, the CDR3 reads TGCGCCAGCAGCCAAGATGAAACTAGCAGCTCCTACAATGAGCAGTTCTTC.

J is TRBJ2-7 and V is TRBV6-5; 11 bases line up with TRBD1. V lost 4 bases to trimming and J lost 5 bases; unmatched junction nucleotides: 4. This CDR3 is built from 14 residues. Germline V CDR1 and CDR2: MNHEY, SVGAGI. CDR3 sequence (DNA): TGTGCCAGCAGTTCCGGACAGGGGGCTCACGAGCAGTACTTC. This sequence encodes CASSSGQGAHEQYF.

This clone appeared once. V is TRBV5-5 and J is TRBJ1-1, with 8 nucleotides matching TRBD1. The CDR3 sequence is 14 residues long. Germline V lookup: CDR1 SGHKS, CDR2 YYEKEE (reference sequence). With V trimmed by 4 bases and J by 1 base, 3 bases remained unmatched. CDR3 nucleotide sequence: TGTGCCAGCAGCGCAGGGGGCCGGAACACTGAAGCTTTCTTT. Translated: CASSAGGRNTEAFF. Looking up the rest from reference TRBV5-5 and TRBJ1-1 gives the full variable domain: DAGVTQSPTHLIKTRGQQVTLRCSPISGHKSVSWYQQVLGQGPQFIFQYYEKEERGRGNFPDRFSARQFPNYSSELNVNALLLGDSALYLCASSAGGRNTEAFFGQGTRLTVV.

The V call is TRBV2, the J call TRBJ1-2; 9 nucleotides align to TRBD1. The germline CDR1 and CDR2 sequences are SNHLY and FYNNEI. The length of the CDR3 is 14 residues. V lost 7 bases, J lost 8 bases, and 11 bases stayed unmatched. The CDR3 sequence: CASIRTGATPGYTF. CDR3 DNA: TGTGCCAGCATAAGGACAGGGGCGACGCCCGGCTACACCTTC.

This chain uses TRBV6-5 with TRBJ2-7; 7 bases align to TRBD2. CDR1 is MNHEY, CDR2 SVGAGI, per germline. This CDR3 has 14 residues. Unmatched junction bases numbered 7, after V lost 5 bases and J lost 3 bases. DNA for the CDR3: TGTGCCAGCAGTACCCCGGGACTAAACTACGAGCAGTACTTC. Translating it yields CASSTPGLNYEQYF.

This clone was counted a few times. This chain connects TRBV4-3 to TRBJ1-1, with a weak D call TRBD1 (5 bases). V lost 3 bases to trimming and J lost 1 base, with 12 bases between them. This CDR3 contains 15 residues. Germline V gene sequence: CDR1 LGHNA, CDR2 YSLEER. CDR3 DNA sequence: TGCGCCAGCAGCCAGTTGGGGGAGGGGAACACTGAAGCTTTCTTT. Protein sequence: CASSQLGEGNTEAFF.

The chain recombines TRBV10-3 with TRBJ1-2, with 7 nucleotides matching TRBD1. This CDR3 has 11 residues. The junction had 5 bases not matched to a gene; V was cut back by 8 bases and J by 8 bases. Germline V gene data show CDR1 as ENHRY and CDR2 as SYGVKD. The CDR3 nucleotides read TGTGCCATCGGGCGACAGGGCGGCTACACCTTC. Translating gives CAIGRQGGYTF.

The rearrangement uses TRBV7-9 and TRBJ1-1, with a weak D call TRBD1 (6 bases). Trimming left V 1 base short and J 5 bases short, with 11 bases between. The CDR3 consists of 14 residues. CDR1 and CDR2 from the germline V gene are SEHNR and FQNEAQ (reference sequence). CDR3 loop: CASSLVQGGTEAFF. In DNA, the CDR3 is TGTGCCAGCAGCTTAGTACAGGGAGGGACTGAAGCTTTCTTT.

The CDR3 coding sequence is TGTGCCAGCAGCCCGGATGGGAGGACTGGAAACACCATATATTTT. It specifies CASSPDGRTGNTIYF. This chain joins TRBV4-2 and TRBJ1-3; no definite D call. V dropped 4 bases and J dropped 2 bases, with 12 bases sitting between them. Germline values: CDR1 LGHNA, CDR2 YNFKEQ. The CDR3 consists of 15 residues.

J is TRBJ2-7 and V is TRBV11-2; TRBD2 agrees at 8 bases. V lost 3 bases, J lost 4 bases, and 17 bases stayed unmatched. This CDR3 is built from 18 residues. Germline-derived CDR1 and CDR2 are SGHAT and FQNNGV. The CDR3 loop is CASSFGLAATFPSYEQYF. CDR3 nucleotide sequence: TGTGCCAGCAGCTTCGGACTAGCTGCTACGTTTCCGTCGTACGAGCAGTACTTC.

The CDR3: CASTLAGDGYTF. The CDR3 DNA is TGTGCCAGCACTCTTGCAGGGGATGGCTACACCTTC. The genes are TRBV28 and TRBJ1-2; a weak D match, TRBD1 (6 bases). The CDR3 contains 12 residues. Looked up from germline, CDR1 is MDHEN and CDR2 is SYDVKM. The germline V and J ends were trimmed by 7 bases and 6 bases, with 12 bases remaining between them.

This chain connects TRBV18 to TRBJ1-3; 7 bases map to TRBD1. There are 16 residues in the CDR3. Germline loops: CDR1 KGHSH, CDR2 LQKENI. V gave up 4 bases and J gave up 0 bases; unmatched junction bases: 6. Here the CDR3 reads CASSLTGSVSGNTIYF. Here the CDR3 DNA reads TGTGCCAGCTCACTGACAGGGAGCGTCTCTGGAAACACCATATATTTT.

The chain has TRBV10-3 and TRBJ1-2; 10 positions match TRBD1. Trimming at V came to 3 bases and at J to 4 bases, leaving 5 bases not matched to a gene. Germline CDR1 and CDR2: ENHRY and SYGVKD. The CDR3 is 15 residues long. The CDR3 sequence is CAISDPGQGSYGYTF. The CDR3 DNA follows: TGTGCCATCAGTGATCCGGGACAGGGGAGCTATGGCTACACCTTC.

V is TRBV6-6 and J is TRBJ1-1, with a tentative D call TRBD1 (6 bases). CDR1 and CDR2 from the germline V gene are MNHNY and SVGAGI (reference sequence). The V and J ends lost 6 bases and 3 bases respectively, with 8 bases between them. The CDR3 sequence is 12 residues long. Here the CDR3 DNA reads TGTGCCAGCAGATGGACAGACACTGAAGCTTTCTTT. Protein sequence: CASRWTDTEAFF.